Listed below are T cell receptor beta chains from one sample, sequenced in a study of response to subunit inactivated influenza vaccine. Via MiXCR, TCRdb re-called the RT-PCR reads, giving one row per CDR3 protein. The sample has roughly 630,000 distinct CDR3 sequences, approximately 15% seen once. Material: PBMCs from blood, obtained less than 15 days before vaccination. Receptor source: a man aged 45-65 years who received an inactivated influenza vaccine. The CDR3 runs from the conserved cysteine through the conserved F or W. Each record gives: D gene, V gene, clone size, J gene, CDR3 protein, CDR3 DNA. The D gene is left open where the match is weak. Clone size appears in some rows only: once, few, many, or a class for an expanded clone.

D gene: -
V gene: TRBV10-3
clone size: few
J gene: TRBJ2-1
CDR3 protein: CAISETSVRPGLSTTARLAGQFF
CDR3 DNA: TGTGCCATCAGTGAAACCTCCGTCCGCCCAGGACTTTCTACCACCGCAAGACTCGCCGGGCAGTTCTTC

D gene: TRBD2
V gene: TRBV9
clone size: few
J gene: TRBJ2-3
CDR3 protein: CASSNGLAEAYRTDTQYF
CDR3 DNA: TGTGCCAGCAGCAACGGACTAGCGGAAGCCTACCGCACAGATACGCAGTATTTT

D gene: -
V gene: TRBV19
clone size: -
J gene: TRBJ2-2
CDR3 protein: CASSMDGGTGELFF
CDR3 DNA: TGTGCCAGTAGTATGGATGGCGGGACCGGGGAGCTGTTTTTT

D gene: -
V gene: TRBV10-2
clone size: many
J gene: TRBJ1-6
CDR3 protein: CASSESHSPLHF
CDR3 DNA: TGCGCCAGCAGTGAGTCCCATTCACCCCTCCACTTT

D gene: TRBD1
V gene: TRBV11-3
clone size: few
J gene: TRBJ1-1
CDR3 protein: CASSLEGQQNTEAFF
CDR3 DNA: TGTGCCAGCAGCTTAGAGGGACAGCAAAACACTGAAGCTTTCTTT

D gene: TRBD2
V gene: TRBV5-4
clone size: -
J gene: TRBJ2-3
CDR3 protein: CASSWTSGGQTDTQYF
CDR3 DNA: TGTGCCAGCAGCTGGACTAGCGGGGGGCAGACAGATACGCAGTATTTT

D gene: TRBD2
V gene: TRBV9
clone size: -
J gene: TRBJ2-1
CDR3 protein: CASSVAISGRGYNEQFF
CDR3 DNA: TGTGCCAGCAGTGTCGCTATTAGCGGGAGGGGTTACAATGAGCAGTTCTTC

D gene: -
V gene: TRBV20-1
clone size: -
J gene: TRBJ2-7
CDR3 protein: CSAPPYHRRSGEYEQYF
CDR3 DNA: TGCAGTGCCCCCCCTTACCATAGGAGGTCGGGAGAATACGAGCAGTACTTC

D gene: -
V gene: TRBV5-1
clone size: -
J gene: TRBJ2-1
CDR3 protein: CASTPQQGFPVEQFF
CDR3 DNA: TGCGCCAGCACGCCTCAACAAGGTTTCCCAGTAGAGCAGTTCTTC

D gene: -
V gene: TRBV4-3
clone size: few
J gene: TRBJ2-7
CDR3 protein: CASSQAPSSATPQYF
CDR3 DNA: TGCGCCAGCAGCCAGGCCCCTTCGTCTGCCACCCCCCAGTACTTC

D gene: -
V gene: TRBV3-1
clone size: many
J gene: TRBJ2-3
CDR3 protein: CASSQSGYTQYF
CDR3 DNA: TGTGCCAGCAGCCAATCGGGGTATACGCAGTATTTT

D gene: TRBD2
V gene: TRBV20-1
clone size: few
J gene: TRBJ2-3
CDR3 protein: CSARGAGGTYTQYF
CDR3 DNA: TGCAGTGCTAGAGGAGCGGGAGGAACCTATACGCAGTATTTT

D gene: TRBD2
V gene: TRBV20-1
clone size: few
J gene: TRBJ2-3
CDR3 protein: CSAIRAGVNTDTQYF
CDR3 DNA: TGCAGTGCCATTAGAGCGGGAGTAAACACAGATACGCAGTATTTT

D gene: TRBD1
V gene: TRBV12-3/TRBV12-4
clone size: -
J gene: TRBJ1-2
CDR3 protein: CASSRTGDGYGYTF
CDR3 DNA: TGTGCCAGCAGCAGGACAGGGGATGGCTATGGCTACACCTTC

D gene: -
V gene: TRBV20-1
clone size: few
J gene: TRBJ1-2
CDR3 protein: CSAREPIGGYTF
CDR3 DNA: TGCAGTGCTAGAGAGCCAATCGGAGGCTACACCTTC

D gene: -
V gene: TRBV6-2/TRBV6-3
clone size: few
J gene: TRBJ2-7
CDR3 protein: CASNNIQGGTYEQYF
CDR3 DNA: TGTGCCAGCAACAATATTCAGGGGGGGACCTACGAGCAGTACTTC

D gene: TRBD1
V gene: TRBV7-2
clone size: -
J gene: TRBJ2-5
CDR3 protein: CASSLGQGYQTQYF
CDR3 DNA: TGTGCCAGCAGCCTGGGACAGGGGTACCAGACCCAGTACTTC

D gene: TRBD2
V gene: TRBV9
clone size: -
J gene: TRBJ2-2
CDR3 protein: CASSVVAGGGELFF
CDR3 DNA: TGTGCCAGCAGCGTAGTTGCGGGAGGCGGGGAGCTGTTTTTT

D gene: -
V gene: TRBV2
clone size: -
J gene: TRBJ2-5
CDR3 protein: CASSRNNQETQYF
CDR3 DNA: TGTGCCAGCAGTCGAAATAACCAAGAGACCCAGTACTTC

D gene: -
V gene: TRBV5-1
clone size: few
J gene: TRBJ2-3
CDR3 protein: CASSRTQDGTQYF
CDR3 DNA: TGCGCCAGCAGCCGCACACAAGACGGAACGCAGTATTTT

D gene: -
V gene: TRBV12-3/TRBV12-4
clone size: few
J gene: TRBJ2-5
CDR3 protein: CASSPGLVSDQYF
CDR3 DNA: TGTGCCAGCAGCCCAGGACTCGTTTCGGACCAGTACTTC

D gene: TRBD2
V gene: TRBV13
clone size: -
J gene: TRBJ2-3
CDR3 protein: CASSLSSGRLDTQYF
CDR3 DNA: TGTGCCAGCAGCTTATCCAGCGGGAGGTTAGATACGCAGTATTTT

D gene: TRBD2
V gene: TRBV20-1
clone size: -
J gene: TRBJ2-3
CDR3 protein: CSANSGNTDTQYF
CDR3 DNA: TGCAGTGCCAATAGCGGGAACACAGATACGCAGTATTTT

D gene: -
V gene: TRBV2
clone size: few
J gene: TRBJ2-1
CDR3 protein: CASTKGIAQGNEQFF
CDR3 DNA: TGTGCCAGCACTAAAGGTATAGCCCAAGGTAATGAGCAGTTCTTC

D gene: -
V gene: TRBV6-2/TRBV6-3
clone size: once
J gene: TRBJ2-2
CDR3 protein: CASTAGIGELFF
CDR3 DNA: TGTGCCAGCACTGCGGGGATCGGGGAGCTGTTTTTT

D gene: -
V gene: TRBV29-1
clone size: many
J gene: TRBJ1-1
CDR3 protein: CSVDSGTNTEAFF
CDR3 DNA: TGCAGCGTTGACAGCGGGACGAACACTGAAGCTTTCTTT

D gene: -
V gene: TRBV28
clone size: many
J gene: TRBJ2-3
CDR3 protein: CASCGPNTDTQYF
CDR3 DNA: TGTGCCAGCTGTGGACCGAACACAGATACGCAGTATTTT

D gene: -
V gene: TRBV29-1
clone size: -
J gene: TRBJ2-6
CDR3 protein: CSISKGANVLTF
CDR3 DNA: TGCAGCATAAGTAAGGGGGCCAACGTCCTGACTTTC

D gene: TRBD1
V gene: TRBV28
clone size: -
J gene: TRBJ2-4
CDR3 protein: CASSLPGTGGERNIQYF
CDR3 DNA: TGTGCCAGCAGTTTACCCGGGACAGGGGGCGAAAGGAACATTCAGTACTTC

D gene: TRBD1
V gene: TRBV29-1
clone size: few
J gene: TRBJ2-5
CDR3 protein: CSVRTGAMVGETQYF
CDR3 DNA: TGCAGCGTTCGGACAGGGGCCATGGTCGGGGAGACCCAGTACTTC

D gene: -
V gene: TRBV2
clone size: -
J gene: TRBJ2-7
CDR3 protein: CASTQLDKYEQYF
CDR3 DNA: TGTGCCAGCACCCAGCTTGATAAGTACGAGCAGTACTTC